This is a list of T cell receptor beta chains from one sample in a study of blood T cell repertoires in COVID-19. The method was immunoSEQ multiplex PCR; TCRdb's version includes in-frame clones alone and lacks a portion of them. The sample holds 200,000 to 300,000 clones, about 85% seen once. The sequenced material came from peripheral blood. These receptors originate from a man aged 60 to 75 who had recovered from COVID-19. The CDR3 runs from the conserved cysteine through the conserved F or W. Each record gives: CDR3 DNA, CDR3 protein, V gene, D gene, J gene, clone size. D genes are given only for firm matches. A clone size is listed for some rows: how often the clone was seen (once, few, many), or a class if it is expanded.

CDR3 DNA: TGTGCCTGGACAGGTCCTGTGGTGATGAACACTGAAGCTTTCTTT
CDR3 protein: CAWTGPVVMNTEAFF
V gene: TRBV30
D gene: -
J gene: TRBJ1-1
clone size: -

CDR3 DNA: TGTGCCAGCAGCAAAGGGACTAGCGGTTTGAGGAGCTCCTACAATGAGCAGTTCTTC
CDR3 protein: CASSKGTSGLRSSYNEQFF
V gene: TRBV3-1/TRBV3-2
D gene: TRBD2
J gene: TRBJ2-1
clone size: -

CDR3 DNA: TGCGCCAGCAGCCTATTAGCGGGGGTTAGCTCCTACAATGAGCAGTTCTTC
CDR3 protein: CASSLLAGVSSYNEQFF
V gene: TRBV5-1
D gene: TRBD2
J gene: TRBJ2-1
clone size: -

CDR3 DNA: TGTGCCAGCAGTCCTAGTGGGACAGGGGACACAGATACGCAGTATTTT
CDR3 protein: CASSPSGTGDTDTQYF
V gene: TRBV28
D gene: TRBD1
J gene: TRBJ2-3
clone size: -

CDR3 DNA: TGTGCCAGCAGCGTCGGGACAGGGGGATTCTACGAGCAGTACTTC
CDR3 protein: CASSVGTGGFYEQYF
V gene: TRBV9
D gene: TRBD1
J gene: TRBJ2-7
clone size: -

CDR3 DNA: TGTGCCACAGGGACAGGAAACACCATATATTTT
CDR3 protein: CATGTGNTIYF
V gene: TRBV6-5
D gene: -
J gene: TRBJ1-3
clone size: -

CDR3 DNA: TGTGCCAGCAGTGAAGCGGCAGACAGGGGATGGCGCAATCAGCCCCAGCATTTT
CDR3 protein: CASSEAADRGWRNQPQHF
V gene: TRBV6-1
D gene: TRBD1
J gene: TRBJ1-5
clone size: -

CDR3 DNA: TGCGCCAGCAGTCAACAGGGTGGGCAGGCTGAAGCTTTCTTT
CDR3 protein: CASSQQGGQAEAFF
V gene: TRBV5-1
D gene: -
J gene: TRBJ1-1
clone size: -

CDR3 DNA: TGTGCCAGCAGCTTATACGGGGGGAATCAGCCCCAGCATTTT
CDR3 protein: CASSLYGGNQPQHF
V gene: TRBV7-6
D gene: -
J gene: TRBJ1-5
clone size: -

CDR3 DNA: TGTGCCAGCAAAAGATTGCAGGGTTCGGGAAACACCATATATTTT
CDR3 protein: CASKRLQGSGNTIYF
V gene: TRBV28
D gene: -
J gene: TRBJ1-3
clone size: -

CDR3 DNA: TGTGCCTGGAGTCCTTCGACAGGGGACTTCTCCTATAATTCACCCCTCCACTTT
CDR3 protein: CAWSPSTGDFSYNSPLHF
V gene: TRBV30
D gene: TRBD1
J gene: TRBJ1-6
clone size: -

CDR3 DNA: TGCAGCGTTGAAGGGGGGACAGGTCAATCCGGGGAGCTGTTTTTT
CDR3 protein: CSVEGGTGQSGELFF
V gene: TRBV29-1
D gene: TRBD1
J gene: TRBJ2-2
clone size: -

CDR3 DNA: TGCGCCAGCAGCCAAGTGGGGGGAAACACCGGGGAGCTGTTTTTT
CDR3 protein: CASSQVGGNTGELFF
V gene: TRBV4-1
D gene: -
J gene: TRBJ2-2
clone size: -

CDR3 DNA: TGTGCCAGCAGTTTAGCGGGGGCATTTGCGGACTTC
CDR3 protein: CASSLAGAFADF
V gene: TRBV12-3/TRBV12-4
D gene: -
J gene: TRBJ2-4
clone size: -

CDR3 DNA: TGTGCCAGCAGCGTAGCTAGGACAGGCCCCGAAGCTTTCTTT
CDR3 protein: CASSVARTGPEAFF
V gene: TRBV9
D gene: TRBD1
J gene: TRBJ1-1
clone size: -

CDR3 DNA: TGTGCCAGCAGTGCCCGAGGGGGTTTTAACTATGGCTACACCTTC
CDR3 protein: CASSARGGFNYGYTF
V gene: TRBV27
D gene: -
J gene: TRBJ1-2
clone size: -

CDR3 DNA: TGTGCCAGCAGCCTCAAATCTCAGACAGGGATCTCCTCCGGAAACACCATATATTTT
CDR3 protein: CASSLKSQTGISSGNTIYF
V gene: TRBV7-6
D gene: TRBD1
J gene: TRBJ1-3
clone size: -

CDR3 DNA: TGTGCCAGCAGTCTCGGGGCAGGGGTAGGAGAGACCCAGTACTTC
CDR3 protein: CASSLGAGVGETQYF
V gene: TRBV7-9
D gene: -
J gene: TRBJ2-5
clone size: once

CDR3 DNA: TGTGCCAGCAGCCGGGGGAACACTGAAGCTTTCTTT
CDR3 protein: CASSRGNTEAFF
V gene: TRBV11-2
D gene: -
J gene: TRBJ1-1
clone size: -

CDR3 DNA: TGTGCCAGCAGCCAGGCAGGGGGCGCTGAAGCTTTCTTT
CDR3 protein: CASSQAGGAEAFF
V gene: TRBV12-3/TRBV12-4
D gene: TRBD1
J gene: TRBJ1-1
clone size: -

CDR3 DNA: TGCGCCAGCAGCGTGGAAGGGGACAGGGTCCTCACCTTC
CDR3 protein: CASSVEGDRVLTF
V gene: TRBV5-1
D gene: TRBD1
J gene: TRBJ1-2
clone size: once

CDR3 DNA: TGTGCCAGCACTGGGGGACTAGCGGCTTTTTACAATGAGCAGTTCTTC
CDR3 protein: CASTGGLAAFYNEQFF
V gene: TRBV2
D gene: TRBD2
J gene: TRBJ2-1
clone size: -

CDR3 DNA: TGTGCCAGCAGCTTATATAGCAATCAGCCCCAGCATTTT
CDR3 protein: CASSLYSNQPQHF
V gene: TRBV5-6
D gene: -
J gene: TRBJ1-5
clone size: -

CDR3 DNA: TGTGCCACCAGCAGAGATAAGAGGGGGTTCACAGATACGCAGTATTTT
CDR3 protein: CATSRDKRGFTDTQYF
V gene: TRBV15
D gene: -
J gene: TRBJ2-3
clone size: -

CDR3 DNA: TGTGCCAGCAGTTACCTCCGGGGAGGGCAGCCCCAGCATTTT
CDR3 protein: CASSYLRGGQPQHF
V gene: TRBV6-5
D gene: -
J gene: TRBJ1-5
clone size: -

CDR3 DNA: TGTGCCAGCAGTGATAACAGGGGGAGAGAGACTGAAGCTTTCTTT
CDR3 protein: CASSDNRGRETEAFF
V gene: TRBV2
D gene: TRBD1
J gene: TRBJ1-1
clone size: -

CDR3 DNA: TGTGCCAGCAGTCCTCAACGCGGGGGGCCGAACACCGGGGAGCTGTTTTTT
CDR3 protein: CASSPQRGGPNTGELFF
V gene: TRBV7-9
D gene: TRBD2
J gene: TRBJ2-2
clone size: -

CDR3 DNA: TGTGCCAGCAGCTTGCCGGGCTATAATTCACCCCTCCACTTT
CDR3 protein: CASSLPGYNSPLHF
V gene: TRBV5-8
D gene: -
J gene: TRBJ1-6
clone size: -

CDR3 DNA: TGTGCCAGCAGCACCCCCCGAGGGGGGGACTTTGGCTACACCTTC
CDR3 protein: CASSTPRGGDFGYTF
V gene: TRBV28
D gene: -
J gene: TRBJ1-2
clone size: -

CDR3 DNA: TGTGCCAGCAGCTTGTTCAGGGTCCGGGCAACAGATACGCAGTATTTT
CDR3 protein: CASSLFRVRATDTQYF
V gene: TRBV5-6
D gene: -
J gene: TRBJ2-3
clone size: -

CDR3 DNA: TGTGCCAGCAGCCAAGACGGCTCGGGTTATGGCTACACCTTC
CDR3 protein: CASSQDGSGYGYTF
V gene: TRBV3-1/TRBV3-2
D gene: -
J gene: TRBJ1-2
clone size: -

CDR3 DNA: TGTGCCAGCAGCCGGGACAGGACCCTCACAGATACGCAGTATTTT
CDR3 protein: CASSRDRTLTDTQYF
V gene: TRBV11-2
D gene: TRBD1
J gene: TRBJ2-3
clone size: -

CDR3 DNA: TGTGCCAGCAGCTTAGCCGGGACAGCTAACTATGGCTACACCTTC
CDR3 protein: CASSLAGTANYGYTF
V gene: TRBV11-2
D gene: TRBD1
J gene: TRBJ1-2
clone size: -

CDR3 DNA: TGTGCCAGCAGGCCAACACAGGGTCCCGGGGAGCTGTTTTTT
CDR3 protein: CASRPTQGPGELFF
V gene: TRBV6-5
D gene: -
J gene: TRBJ2-2
clone size: -

CDR3 DNA: TGCGCCAGGGGCGGGGGAAGCTCCTACGAGCAGTACTTC
CDR3 protein: CARGGGSSYEQYF
V gene: TRBV23-1
D gene: TRBD2
J gene: TRBJ2-7
clone size: -

CDR3 DNA: TGCGCCAGCCAAGGACTAGCGGGGGGTTACAATGAGCAGTTCTTC
CDR3 protein: CASQGLAGGYNEQFF
V gene: TRBV10-1
D gene: TRBD2
J gene: TRBJ2-1
clone size: -

CDR3 DNA: TGTGCCATCAGTAGCCGGGACTGGGCTAACTATGGCTACACCTTC
CDR3 protein: CAISSRDWANYGYTF
V gene: TRBV10-3
D gene: -
J gene: TRBJ1-2
clone size: -

CDR3 DNA: TGTGCCAGCAGCTTAGATCGGGACAGACCCCTCCACTTT
CDR3 protein: CASSLDRDRPLHF
V gene: TRBV7-8
D gene: TRBD1
J gene: TRBJ1-6
clone size: -

CDR3 DNA: TGTGCCAGCAGTTCCCCAGCGGGGGGGCGGGACAATGAGCAGTTCTTC
CDR3 protein: CASSSPAGGRDNEQFF
V gene: TRBV27
D gene: TRBD2
J gene: TRBJ2-1
clone size: -

CDR3 DNA: TGCGCCAGCAGCCTCGCGGAGAACACCGGGGAGCTGTTTTTT
CDR3 protein: CASSLAENTGELFF
V gene: TRBV4-1
D gene: -
J gene: TRBJ2-2
clone size: -